These T cell receptor beta chains were read from a single sample in a study of beta chain features in type 1 diabetes. Measured with immunoSEQ multiplex PCR; TCRdb has only the in-frame clones, and not every one. The data contain about 120,000 clones, roughly 15% of them singletons. Material for sequencing was central memory CD4+ T cells from blood. These receptors were obtained from a man aged 30 to 39 with type 1 diabetes. The CDR3 runs from the conserved cysteine through the conserved F or W. The D gene is left open where the match is weak. Not all rows give a size; the values are once, few, many and, for expanded clones, a class.

TRBJ2-1 . . TRBV10-3 TGTGCCACCTCCAGGGGGGGCACCTACAATGAGCAGTTCTTC CATSRGGTYNEQFF
TRBJ2-3 . few TRBV6-1 TGTGCCGTCTGGACTACCTACACAGATACGCAGTATTTT CAVWTTYTDTQYF
TRBJ1-4 . . TRBV9 TGTGCCATCAGCTCGACAGCAACTAATGAAAAACTGTTTTTT CAISSTATNEKLFF
TRBJ2-5 . few TRBV7-2 TGTGCCAGCAGCGGCCAGCGGCAAGAGACCCAGTACTTC CASSGQRQETQYF
TRBJ2-7 TRBD2 many TRBV29-1 TGCAGCGTTACCCGGGACTACTACGAGCAGTACTTC CSVTRDYYEQYF
TRBJ1-5 . . TRBV7-2 TGTGCCAGCAGCCCAGGCAGGGGCAATCAGCCCCAGCATTTT CASSPGRGNQPQHF
TRBJ2-7 . few TRBV29-1 TGCAGCGTTGACCTCGGACGGAGCTACGAGCAGTACTTC CSVDLGRSYEQYF
TRBJ2-7 . few TRBV29-1 TGCAGCGTAGCGGGACAGTATTTCTACGAGCAGTACTTC CSVAGQYFYEQYF
TRBJ2-2 TRBD2 few TRBV9 TGTGCCAGCAGCGGGAGGGGACTAGGAAGTACCGGGGAGCTGTTTTTT CASSGRGLGSTGELFF
TRBJ1-2 . . TRBV30 TGTGCCTGGAGTCGAACCTCGGGTTATGGCTACACCTTC CAWSRTSGYGYTF
TRBJ2-7 TRBD1 . TRBV7-8 TGTGTAACAGGGACAGGAGGCCACGAGCAGTACTTC CVTGTGGHEQYF
TRBJ1-6 TRBD1 . TRBV4-3 TGCGCCAGCAGCCAAGTCGTCCTGACAGGGGGGTCACCCCTCCACTTT CASSQVVLTGGSPLHF
TRBJ2-7 . . TRBV7-6 TGTGCCAGCAGCCAAAATCAGAAGGGTGAGCAGTACTTC CASSQNQKGEQYF
TRBJ2-5 . . TRBV7-2 TGTGCCAGCAGCGCCGCCGGGGCCCAAGAGACCCAGTACTTC CASSAAGAQETQYF
TRBJ1-1 . many TRBV7-9 TGTGCCAGCAGCTTAGTAATGAGTCCGACTGAAGCTTTCTTT CASSLVMSPTEAFF
TRBJ1-1 TRBD1 few TRBV6-1 TGTGCCAGCAGCCTGGGACAGGTAAACACTGAAGCTTTCTTT CASSLGQVNTEAFF
TRBJ2-3 . . TRBV7-2 TGTGCCAGCAGCTTAATGGGGCCTTCACCCACAGATACGCAGTATTTT CASSLMGPSPTDTQYF
TRBJ2-3 TRBD2 . TRBV4-3 TGCGCCAGCAGCCAAGATAGCGGGGGTGAACTTGCTACGCAGTATTTT CASSQDSGGELATQYF
TRBJ2-3 TRBD2 . TRBV7-2 TGTGCCAGCAGCTCTCATAGCGGGGAGAGCACAGATACGCAGTATTTT CASSSHSGESTDTQYF
TRBJ1-2 . few TRBV5-4 TGTGCCAGCAGCTTGGCGGCCTATACCTATGGCTACACCTTC CASSLAAYTYGYTF
TRBJ2-5 . . TRBV7-2 TGTGCCAGTCTAGGCCCTCGGAGTTGGACCCAGTACTTC CASLGPRSWTQYF
TRBJ1-5 . . TRBV7-8 TGTGCCAGCAGCTTCCTTCACGAGGTTAGGCAGCCCCAGCATTTT CASSFLHEVRQPQHF
TRBJ2-7 TRBD1 . TRBV27 TGTGCCAGCAGTTTGGGACAGCCCTACGAGCAGTACTTC CASSLGQPYEQYF
TRBJ1-5 . . TRBV7-2 TGTGCCAGCAGCCCCAGGGGCGATCAGCCCCAGCATTTT CASSPRGDQPQHF
TRBJ2-1 TRBD1 . TRBV7-2 TGTGCCAGCAGCCCCTTAACAGGGGAAAGCAATGAGCAGTTCTTC CASSPLTGESNEQFF
TRBJ2-3 . . TRBV7-8 TGTGCCAGCAGCCTCCCGTACAGGGAAGGCACAGATACGCAGTATTTT CASSLPYREGTDTQYF
TRBJ1-3 TRBD1 . TRBV30 TGTGCCTGGAGTGTACAGGGGGGAAACACCATATATTTT CAWSVQGGNTIYF
TRBJ2-5 . few TRBV7-2 TGTGCCAGCAGCAAAGGACAGACCCAAGAGACCCAGTACTTC CASSKGQTQETQYF
TRBJ1-1 . few TRBV29-1 TGCAGCGTTGAAGATGCCGGAGGGTTCGATGCAGCTTTCTTT CSVEDAGGFDAAFF
TRBJ1-3 TRBD1 few TRBV25-1 TGTGCCAGCAGATCACAGGGGGCCCTATATTTT CASRSQGALYF
TRBJ2-2 . many TRBV18 TGTGCCAGCTCACACGGACCGGACCGGGAGCTGTTTTTT CASSHGPDRELFF
TRBJ2-4 . few TRBV27 TGTGCCAGCAGTTCAGCCCTACGATTTCAGGAGACCAAAAACATTCAGTACTTC CASSSALRFQETKNIQYF
TRBJ1-6 TRBD1 . TRBV4-3 TGCGCCAGCAGCCAAGCCCCAAGATCAGGGACAGGTGTGGGGTCACCCCTCCACTTT CASSQAPRSGTGVGSPLHF
TRBJ2-1 . . TRBV30 TGTGCCTGGAGTCCCACTCGGCTCAATGAGCAGTTCTTC CAWSPTRLNEQFF
TRBJ2-3 . . TRBV7-3 TGTGCCAGCAGCTCCGGTCCGGGACCAAGCACAGATACGCAGTATTTT CASSSGPGPSTDTQYF
TRBJ1-2 TRBD1 few TRBV14 TGTGCCAGCAGCCCCAGGGGGGTATATGGCTACACCTTC CASSPRGVYGYTF
TRBJ2-7 . few TRBV29-1 TGCAGCGCCCAGGGGGGCAGCGACTCCTACGAGCAGTACTTC CSAQGGSDSYEQYF
TRBJ1-6 . . TRBV30 TGTGCCTGGAGTACGGAGGGGGTAAGCTCACCCCTCCACTTT CAWSTEGVSSPLHF
TRBJ2-7 TRBD1 . TRBV10-3 TGTGCCATCAGTCACTCCCCGGGACAGGACTCCTACGAGCAGTACTTC CAISHSPGQDSYEQYF
TRBJ2-7 . few TRBV7-2 TGTGCCAGCAGCACGGCCGGGGGCAACTCCTACGAGCAGTACTTC CASSTAGGNSYEQYF
TRBJ2-5 TRBD1 few TRBV7-2 TGTGCCAGCAGCTCAGGACAGGGGGCGAAGACCCAGTACTTC CASSSGQGAKTQYF
TRBJ2-5 . few TRBV11-1 TGTGCCAGCAGCTTACGGGGCGCAGCAGAGACCCAGTACTTC CASSLRGAAETQYF
TRBJ2-4 TRBD1 few TRBV18 TGTGCCAGCTCACCCTCAGGGACAGGGGGCAAAAACATTCAGTACTTC CASSPSGTGGKNIQYF
TRBJ2-5 TRBD1 few TRBV29-1 TGCAGCGTAGGACAGGGCGAAGAGACCCAGTACTTC CSVGQGEETQYF
TRBJ2-1 . few TRBV10-2 TGCGCCAGCTATATGGGATCCTCCTACAATGAGCAGTTCTTC CASYMGSSYNEQFF
TRBJ1-2 . . TRBV7-8 TGTGCCAGCACAGGAGCCGGTCTTTATGGCTACACCTTC CASTGAGLYGYTF
TRBJ1-2 . few TRBV28 TGTGCCAGCACCCGTCCAGGGGCAGATGGCTACACCTTC CASTRPGADGYTF
TRBJ1-6 . . TRBV25-1 TGTGCCAGCAGAGGACAGTATAATTCACCCCTCCACTTT CASRGQYNSPLHF
TRBJ2-3 . . TRBV7-2 TGTGCCAGCAGCTACAGGGAAGACACAGATACGCAGTATTTT CASSYREDTDTQYF
TRBJ1-2 . . TRBV7-9 TGTGCCAGCAGCTTTGAGGCGCAGGGGAGCTATGGCTACACCTTC CASSFEAQGSYGYTF
TRBJ1-4 . few TRBV7-9 TGTGCCAGCAGCTTTGGACAGAACAATGAAAAACTGTTTTTT CASSFGQNNEKLFF
TRBJ1-4 . few TRBV7-9 TGTGCCAGCAGCGAAGGACAGTGGGAAAAACTGTTTTTT CASSEGQWEKLFF
TRBJ2-1 TRBD2 . TRBV7-9 TGTGCCAGCAGCTTAGCGGGGGGGTACAATGAGCAGTTCTTC CASSLAGGYNEQFF
TRBJ2-3 . . TRBV6-1 TGTGCCAGCAGTGAGGGGGGGGGCCGCACAGATACGCAGTATTTT CASSEGGGRTDTQYF
TRBJ1-4 . few TRBV4-2 TGTGCCAGCAGCCAAGAAGGGGTACCAGGGGCCAAAAAACTGTTTTTT CASSQEGVPGAKKLFF
TRBJ2-7 TRBD2 few TRBV7-2 TGTGCCAGCAGCCTACTCAGCGGGGGCGACTACGAGCAGTACTTC CASSLLSGGDYEQYF
TRBJ2-5 TRBD1 . TRBV9 TGTGCCAGCAGCGTAGCCCCTGGGACAGGGGGAGAGACCCAGTACTTC CASSVAPGTGGETQYF
TRBJ2-7 . . TRBV7-9 TGTGCCAGCACCGTCTCATCCCACGAGCAGTACTTC CASTVSSHEQYF
TRBJ2-7 . . TRBV27 TGTGCCAGCAGGGACAGCTCCTACGAGCAGTACTTC CASRDSSYEQYF
TRBJ2-5 . . TRBV7-2 TGTGCCAGCAGCTTTACATTTGACCGGGACTCCGATCAGTACTTC CASSFTFDRDSDQYF